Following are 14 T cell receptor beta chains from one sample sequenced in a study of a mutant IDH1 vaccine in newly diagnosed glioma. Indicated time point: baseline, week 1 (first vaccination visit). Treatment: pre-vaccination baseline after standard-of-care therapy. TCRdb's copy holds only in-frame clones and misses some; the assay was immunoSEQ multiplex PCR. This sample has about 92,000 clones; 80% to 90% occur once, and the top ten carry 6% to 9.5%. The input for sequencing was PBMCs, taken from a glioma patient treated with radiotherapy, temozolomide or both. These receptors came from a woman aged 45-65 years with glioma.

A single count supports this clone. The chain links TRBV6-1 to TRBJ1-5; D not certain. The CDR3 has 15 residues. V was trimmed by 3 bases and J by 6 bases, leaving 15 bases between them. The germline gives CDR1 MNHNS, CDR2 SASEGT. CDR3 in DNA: TGTGCCAGCAGTGATGGAGGGCGCGCGGGTCAGCCCCAGCATTTT. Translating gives CASSDGGRAGQPQHF.

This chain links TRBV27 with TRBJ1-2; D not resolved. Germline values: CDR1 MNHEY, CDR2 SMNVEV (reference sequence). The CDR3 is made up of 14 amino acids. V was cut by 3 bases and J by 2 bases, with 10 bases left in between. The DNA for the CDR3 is TGTGCCAGCAGTTTTGGCGGATCCAACTATGGCTACACCTTC. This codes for CASSFGGSNYGYTF.

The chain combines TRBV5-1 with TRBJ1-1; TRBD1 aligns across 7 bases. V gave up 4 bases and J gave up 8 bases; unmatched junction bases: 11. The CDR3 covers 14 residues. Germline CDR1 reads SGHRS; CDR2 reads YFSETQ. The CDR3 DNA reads TGCGCCAGCAGCCGGGCGACAGGGTTCGGGGAAGCTTTCTTT. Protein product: CASSRATGFGEAFF.

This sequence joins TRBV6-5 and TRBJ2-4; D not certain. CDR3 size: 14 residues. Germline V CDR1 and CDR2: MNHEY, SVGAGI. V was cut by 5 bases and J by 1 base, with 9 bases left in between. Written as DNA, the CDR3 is TGTGCCAGCAGTCGATCCGGGGCCAAAAACATTCAGTACTTC. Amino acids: CASSRSGAKNIQYF.

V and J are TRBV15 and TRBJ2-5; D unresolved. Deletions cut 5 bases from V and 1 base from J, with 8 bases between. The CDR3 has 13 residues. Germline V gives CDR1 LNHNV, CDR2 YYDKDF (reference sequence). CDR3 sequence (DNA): TGTGCCACCAGCTTCGGGTTCCAAGAGACCCAGTACTTC. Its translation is CATSFGFQETQYF.

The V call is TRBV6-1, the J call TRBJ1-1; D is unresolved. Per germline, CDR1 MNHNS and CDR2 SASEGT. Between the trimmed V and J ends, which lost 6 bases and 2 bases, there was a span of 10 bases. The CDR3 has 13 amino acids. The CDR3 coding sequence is TGTGCCAGCAGATCAACCCGAAACACTGAAGCTTTCTTT. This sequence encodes CASRSTRNTEAFF.

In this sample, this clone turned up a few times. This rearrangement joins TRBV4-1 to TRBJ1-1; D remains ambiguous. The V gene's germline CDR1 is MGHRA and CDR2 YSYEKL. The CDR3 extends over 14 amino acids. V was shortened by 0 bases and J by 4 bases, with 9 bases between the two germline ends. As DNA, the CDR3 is TGCGCCAGCAGCCAAGAGGTCCGGGGCACTGAAGCTTTCTTT. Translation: CASSQEVRGTEAFF.

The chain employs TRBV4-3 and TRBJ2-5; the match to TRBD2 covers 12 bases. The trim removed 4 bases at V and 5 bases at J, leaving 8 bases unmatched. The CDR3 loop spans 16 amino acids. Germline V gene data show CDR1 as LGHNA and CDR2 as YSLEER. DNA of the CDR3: TGCGCCAGCAGCCCTTCGGGACTAGCGGGTGCCGAGACCCAGTACTTC. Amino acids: CASSPSGLAGAETQYF.

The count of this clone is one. CDR3 sequence reads: CASSLVAGTNTEAFF. The CDR3 nucleotides read TGTGCCAGCAGCTTAGTTGCAGGGACTAACACTGAAGCTTTCTTT. The chain is built from TRBV7-2 and TRBJ1-1; possibly TRBD1 for D (5 bases). CDR3 length equals 15 residues. Germline CDR1 and CDR2: SGHTA and FQGNSA. V lost 1 base and J lost 2, with 11 bases in between.

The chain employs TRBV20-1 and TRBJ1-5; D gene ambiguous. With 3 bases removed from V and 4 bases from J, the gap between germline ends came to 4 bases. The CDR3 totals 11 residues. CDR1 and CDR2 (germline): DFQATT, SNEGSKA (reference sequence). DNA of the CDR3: TGCAGTGCTAGTTTTAATCAGCCCCAGCATTTT. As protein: CSASFNQPQHF.

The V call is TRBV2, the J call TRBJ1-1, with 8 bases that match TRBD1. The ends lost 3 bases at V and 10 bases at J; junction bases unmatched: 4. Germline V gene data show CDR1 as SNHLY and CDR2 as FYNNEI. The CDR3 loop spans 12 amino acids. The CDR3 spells CASSDRGQVAFF. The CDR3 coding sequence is TGTGCCAGCAGTGACAGGGGGCAGGTAGCTTTCTTT.

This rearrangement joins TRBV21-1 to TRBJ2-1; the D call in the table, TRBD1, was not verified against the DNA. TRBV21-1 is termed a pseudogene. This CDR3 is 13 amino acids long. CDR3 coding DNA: TGTGCCAGCAGCACCACAGGGATGGGTGAGCAGTTCTTC. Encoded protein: CASSTTGMGEQFF.

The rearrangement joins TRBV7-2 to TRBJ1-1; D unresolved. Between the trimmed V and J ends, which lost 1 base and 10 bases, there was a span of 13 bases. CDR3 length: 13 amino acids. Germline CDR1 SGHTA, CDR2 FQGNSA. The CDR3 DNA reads TGTGCCAGCAGCTTAGGAACCTCCCCGGCAGCTTTCTTT. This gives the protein CASSLGTSPAAFF.

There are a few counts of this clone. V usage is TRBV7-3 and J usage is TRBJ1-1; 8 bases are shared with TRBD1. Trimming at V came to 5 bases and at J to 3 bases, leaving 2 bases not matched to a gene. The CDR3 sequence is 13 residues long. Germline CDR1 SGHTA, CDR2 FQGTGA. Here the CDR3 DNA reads TGTGCCAGCAGCACGGACAGGGACACTGAAGCTTTCTTT. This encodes CASSTDRDTEAFF.